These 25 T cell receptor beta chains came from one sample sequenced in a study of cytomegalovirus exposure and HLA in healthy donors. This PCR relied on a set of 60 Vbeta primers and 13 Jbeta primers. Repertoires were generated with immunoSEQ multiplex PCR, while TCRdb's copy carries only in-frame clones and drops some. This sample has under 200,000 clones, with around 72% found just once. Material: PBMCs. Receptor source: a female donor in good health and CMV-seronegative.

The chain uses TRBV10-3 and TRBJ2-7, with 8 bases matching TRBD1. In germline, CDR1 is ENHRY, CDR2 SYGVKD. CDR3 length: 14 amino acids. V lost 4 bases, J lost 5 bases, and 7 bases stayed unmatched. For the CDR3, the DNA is TGTGCCATCAGTGGGGACAGGCCTGGGCACGAGCAGTACTTC. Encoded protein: CAISGDRPGHEQYF.

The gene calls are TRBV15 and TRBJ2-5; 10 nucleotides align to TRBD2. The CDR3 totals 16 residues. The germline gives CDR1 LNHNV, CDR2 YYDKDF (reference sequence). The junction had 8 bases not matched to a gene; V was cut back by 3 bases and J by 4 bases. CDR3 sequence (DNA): TGTGCCACCAGCAGGGCGCTTATAGCGGGAGGAGAGACCCAGTACTTC. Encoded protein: CATSRALIAGGETQYF.

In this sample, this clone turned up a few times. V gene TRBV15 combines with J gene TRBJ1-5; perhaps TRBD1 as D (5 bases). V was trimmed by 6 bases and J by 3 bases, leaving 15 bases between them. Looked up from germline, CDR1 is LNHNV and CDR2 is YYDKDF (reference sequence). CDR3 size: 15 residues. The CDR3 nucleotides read TGTGCCACCAGTAGGGGATTGACCCTCAATCAGCCCCAGCATTTT. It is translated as CATSRGLTLNQPQHF.

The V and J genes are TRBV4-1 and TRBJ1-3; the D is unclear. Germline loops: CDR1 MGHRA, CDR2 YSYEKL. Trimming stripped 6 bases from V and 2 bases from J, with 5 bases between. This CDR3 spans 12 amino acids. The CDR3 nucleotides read TGCGCCAGCAGTCTTACTGGAAACACCATATATTTT. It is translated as CASSLTGNTIYF.

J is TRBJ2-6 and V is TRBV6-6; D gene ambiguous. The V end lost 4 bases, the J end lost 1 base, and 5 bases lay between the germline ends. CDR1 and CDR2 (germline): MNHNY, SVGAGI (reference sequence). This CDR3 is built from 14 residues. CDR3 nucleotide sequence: TGTGCCAGCAGTTCCCAGTCTGGGGCCAACGTCCTGACTTTC. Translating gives CASSSQSGANVLTF.

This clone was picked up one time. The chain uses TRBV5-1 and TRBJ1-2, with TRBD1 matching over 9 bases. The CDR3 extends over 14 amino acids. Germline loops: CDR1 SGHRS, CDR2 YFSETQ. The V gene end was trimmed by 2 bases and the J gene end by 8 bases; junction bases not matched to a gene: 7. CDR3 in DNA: TGCGCCAGCAGCTTACAGGGGGCCAGGGGCGGCTACACCTTC. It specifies CASSLQGARGGYTF.

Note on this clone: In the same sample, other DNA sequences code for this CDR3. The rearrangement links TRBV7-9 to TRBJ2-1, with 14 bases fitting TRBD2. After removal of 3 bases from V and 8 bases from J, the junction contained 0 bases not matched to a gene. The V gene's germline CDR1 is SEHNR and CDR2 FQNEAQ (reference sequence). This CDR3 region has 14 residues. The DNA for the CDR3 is TGTGCCAGCAGCTTGGGACTAGCGGGGGATGAGCAGTTCTTC. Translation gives CASSLGLAGDEQFF.

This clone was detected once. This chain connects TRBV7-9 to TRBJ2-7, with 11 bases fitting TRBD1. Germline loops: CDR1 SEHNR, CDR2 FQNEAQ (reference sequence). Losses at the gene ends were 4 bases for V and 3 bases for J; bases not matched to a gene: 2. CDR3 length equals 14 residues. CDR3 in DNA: TGTGCCAGCAGCTGGGACAGGGGGTACTACGAGCAGTACTTC. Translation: CASSWDRGYYEQYF.

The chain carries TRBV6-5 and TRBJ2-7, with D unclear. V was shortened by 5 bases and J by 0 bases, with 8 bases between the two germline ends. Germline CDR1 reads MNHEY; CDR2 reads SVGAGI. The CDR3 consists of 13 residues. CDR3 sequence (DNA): TGTGCCAGCAGTGATCCTAGCTCCTACGAGCAGTACTTC. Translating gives CASSDPSSYEQYF.

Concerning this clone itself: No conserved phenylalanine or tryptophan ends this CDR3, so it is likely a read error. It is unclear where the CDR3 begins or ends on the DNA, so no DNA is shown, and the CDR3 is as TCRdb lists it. The CDR3 reads CASSSRDSSLS. The chain has TRBV21-1 and TRBJ2-7; the D call TRBD1 from the table was never checked on the DNA. TRBV21-1 is designated a pseudogene. The CDR3 adds up to 11 amino acids, both ends counted.

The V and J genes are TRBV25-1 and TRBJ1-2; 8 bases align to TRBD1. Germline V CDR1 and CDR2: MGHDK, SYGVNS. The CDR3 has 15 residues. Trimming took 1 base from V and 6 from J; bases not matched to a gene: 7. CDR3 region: CASSELGVQGDGYTF. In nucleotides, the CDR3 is TGTGCCAGCAGTGAATTAGGGGTACAGGGGGATGGCTACACCTTC.

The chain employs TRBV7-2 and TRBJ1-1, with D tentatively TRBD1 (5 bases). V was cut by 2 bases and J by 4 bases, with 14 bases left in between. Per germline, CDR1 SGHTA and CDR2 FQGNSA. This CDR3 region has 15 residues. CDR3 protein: CASSLQGWGATEAFF. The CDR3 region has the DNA TGTGCCAGCAGCTTACAGGGTTGGGGCGCCACTGAAGCTTTCTTT.

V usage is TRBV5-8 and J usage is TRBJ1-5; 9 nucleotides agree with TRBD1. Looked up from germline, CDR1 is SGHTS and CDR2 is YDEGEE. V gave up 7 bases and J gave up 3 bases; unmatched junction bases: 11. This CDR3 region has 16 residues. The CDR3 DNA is TGTGCCAGCGGTCGGATCACAGGGGGCGACAATCAGCCCCAGCATTTT. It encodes CASGRITGGDNQPQHF.

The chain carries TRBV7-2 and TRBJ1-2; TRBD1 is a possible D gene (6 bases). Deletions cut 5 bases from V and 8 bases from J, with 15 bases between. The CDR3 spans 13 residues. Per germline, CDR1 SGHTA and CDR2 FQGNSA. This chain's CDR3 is CASSPDRPLGYTF. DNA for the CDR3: TGTGCCAGCAGCCCTGACAGGCCGCTCGGCTACACCTTC.

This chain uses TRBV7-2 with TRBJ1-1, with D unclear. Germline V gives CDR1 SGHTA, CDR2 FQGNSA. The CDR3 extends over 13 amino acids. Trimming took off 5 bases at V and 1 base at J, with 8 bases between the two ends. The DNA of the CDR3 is TGTGCCAGCAGCAATTACAGGAACACTGAAGCTTTCTTT. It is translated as CASSNYRNTEAFF.

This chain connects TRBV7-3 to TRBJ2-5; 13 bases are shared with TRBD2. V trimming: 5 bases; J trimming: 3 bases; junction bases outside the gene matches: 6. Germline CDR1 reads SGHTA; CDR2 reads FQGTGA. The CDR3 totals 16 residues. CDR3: CASSRSGTSGKETQYF. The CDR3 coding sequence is TGTGCCAGCAGCCGTTCCGGGACTAGCGGGAAAGAGACCCAGTACTTC.

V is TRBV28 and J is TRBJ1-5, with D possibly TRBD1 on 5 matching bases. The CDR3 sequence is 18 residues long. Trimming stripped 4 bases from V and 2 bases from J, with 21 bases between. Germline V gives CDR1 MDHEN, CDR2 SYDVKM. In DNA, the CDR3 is TGTGCCAGCAGTTCCCGGGGCAGGGAGGGGTATGGCAATCAGCCCCAGCATTTT. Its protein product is CASSSRGREGYGNQPQHF.

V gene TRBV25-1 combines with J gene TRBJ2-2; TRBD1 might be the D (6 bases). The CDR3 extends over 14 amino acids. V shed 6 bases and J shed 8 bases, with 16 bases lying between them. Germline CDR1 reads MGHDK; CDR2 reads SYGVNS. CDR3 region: CASRTAGARGELFF. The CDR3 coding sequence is TGTGCCAGCAGAACTGCAGGGGCCAGGGGGGAGCTGTTTTTT.

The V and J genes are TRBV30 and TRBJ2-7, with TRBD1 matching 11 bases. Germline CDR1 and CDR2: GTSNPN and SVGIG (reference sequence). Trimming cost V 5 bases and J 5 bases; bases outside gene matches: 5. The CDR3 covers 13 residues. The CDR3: CAWRDRGTHEQYF. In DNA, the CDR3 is TGTGCCTGGCGGGACAGGGGGACCCACGAGCAGTACTTC.

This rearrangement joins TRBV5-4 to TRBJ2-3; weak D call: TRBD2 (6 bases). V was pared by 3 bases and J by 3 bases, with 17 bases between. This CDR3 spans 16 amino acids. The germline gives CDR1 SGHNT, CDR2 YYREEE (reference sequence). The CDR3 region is CASSSKPLGGTDTQYF. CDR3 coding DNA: TGTGCCAGCAGCTCTAAGCCCTTGGGGGGAACAGATACGCAGTATTTT. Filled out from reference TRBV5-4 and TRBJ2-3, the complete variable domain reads ETGVTQSPTHLIKTRGQQVTLRCSSQSGHNTVSWYQQALGQGPQFIFQYYREEENGRGNFPPRFSGLQFPNYSSELNVNALELDDSALYLCASSSKPLGGTDTQYFGPGTRLTVL.

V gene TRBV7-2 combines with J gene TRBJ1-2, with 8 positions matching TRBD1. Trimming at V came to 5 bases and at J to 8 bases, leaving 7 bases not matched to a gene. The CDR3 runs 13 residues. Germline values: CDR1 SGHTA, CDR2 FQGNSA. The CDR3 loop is CASSAGGARGYTF. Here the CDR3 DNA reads TGTGCCAGCAGCGCAGGGGGCGCGAGGGGCTACACCTTC.

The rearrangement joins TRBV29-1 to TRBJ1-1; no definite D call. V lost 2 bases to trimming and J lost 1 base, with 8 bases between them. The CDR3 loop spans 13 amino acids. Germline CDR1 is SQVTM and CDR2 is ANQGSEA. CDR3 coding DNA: TGCAGCGTTGAAATAACAGCGAACACTGAAGCTTTCTTT. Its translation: CSVEITANTEAFF. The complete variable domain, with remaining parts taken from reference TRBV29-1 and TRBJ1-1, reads SAVISQKPSRDICQRGTSLTIQCQVDSQVTMMFWYRQQPGQSLTLIATANQGSEATYESGFVIDKFPISRPNLTFSTLTVSNMSPEDSSIYLCSVEITANTEAFFGQGTRLTVV.

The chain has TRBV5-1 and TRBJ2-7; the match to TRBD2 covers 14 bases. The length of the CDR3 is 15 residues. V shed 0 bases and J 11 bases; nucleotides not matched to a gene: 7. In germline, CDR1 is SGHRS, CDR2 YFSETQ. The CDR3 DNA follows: TGCGCCAGCAGCTTGGACGGGACTAGCGGGAGATGGAAGTACTTC. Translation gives CASSLDGTSGRWKYF.

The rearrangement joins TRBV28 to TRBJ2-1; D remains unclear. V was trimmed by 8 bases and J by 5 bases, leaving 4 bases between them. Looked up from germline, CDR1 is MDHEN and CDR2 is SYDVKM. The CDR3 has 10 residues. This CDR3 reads CASSDNEQFF. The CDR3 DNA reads TGTGCCAGCTCGGACAATGAGCAGTTCTTC.

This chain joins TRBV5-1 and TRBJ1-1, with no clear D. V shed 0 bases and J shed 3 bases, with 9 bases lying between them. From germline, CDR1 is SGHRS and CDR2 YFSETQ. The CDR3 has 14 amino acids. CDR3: CASSLDSGYTEAFF. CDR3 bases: TGCGCCAGCAGCTTGGATTCCGGGTACACTGAAGCTTTCTTT.